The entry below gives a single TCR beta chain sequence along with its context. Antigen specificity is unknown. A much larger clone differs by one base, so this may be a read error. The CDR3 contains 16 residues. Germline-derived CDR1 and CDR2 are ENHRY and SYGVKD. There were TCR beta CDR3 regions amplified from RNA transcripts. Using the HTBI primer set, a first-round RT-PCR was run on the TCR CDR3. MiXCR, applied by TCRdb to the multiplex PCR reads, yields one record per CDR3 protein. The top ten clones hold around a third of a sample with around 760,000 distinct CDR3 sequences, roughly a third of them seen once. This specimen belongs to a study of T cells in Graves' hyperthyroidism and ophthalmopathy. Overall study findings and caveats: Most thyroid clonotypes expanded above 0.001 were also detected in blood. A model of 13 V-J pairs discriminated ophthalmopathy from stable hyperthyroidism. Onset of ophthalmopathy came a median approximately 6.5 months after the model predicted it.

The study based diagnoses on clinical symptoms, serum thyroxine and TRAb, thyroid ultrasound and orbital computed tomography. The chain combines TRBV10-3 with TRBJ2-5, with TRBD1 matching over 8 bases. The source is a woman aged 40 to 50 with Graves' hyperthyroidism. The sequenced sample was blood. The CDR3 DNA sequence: TGTGCCAGCAGTCCAGGACAGGGAGGCCGAACAGAGACCCAGTACTTC. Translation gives CASSPGQGGRTETQYF.